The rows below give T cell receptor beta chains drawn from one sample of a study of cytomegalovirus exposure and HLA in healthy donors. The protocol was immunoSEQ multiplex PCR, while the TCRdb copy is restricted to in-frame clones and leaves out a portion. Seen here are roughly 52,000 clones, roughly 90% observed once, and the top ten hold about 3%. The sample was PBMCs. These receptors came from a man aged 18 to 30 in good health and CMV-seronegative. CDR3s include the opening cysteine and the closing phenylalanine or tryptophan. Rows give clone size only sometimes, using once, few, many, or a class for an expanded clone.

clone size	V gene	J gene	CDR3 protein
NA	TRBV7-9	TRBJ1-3	CASSLDGGLIGNTIYF
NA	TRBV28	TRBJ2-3	CASRLAGGLDTQYF
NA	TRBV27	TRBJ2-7	CASSLSRRGTNEQYF
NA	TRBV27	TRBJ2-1	CASSLLVAGGPGEQFF
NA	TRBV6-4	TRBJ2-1	CASSDIRERHYNEQFF
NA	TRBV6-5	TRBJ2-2	CASSYSAAPGELFF
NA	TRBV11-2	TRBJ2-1	CASSLGGLAGYNEQFF
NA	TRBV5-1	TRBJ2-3	CASSVLAGPAGRDTQYF
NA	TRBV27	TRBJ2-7	CASSQASGTSYEQYF
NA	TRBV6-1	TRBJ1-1	CASSEGPYKNTEAFF
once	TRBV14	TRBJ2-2	CASSQLAAVSGELFF
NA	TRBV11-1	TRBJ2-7	CASRDTSGTYEQYF
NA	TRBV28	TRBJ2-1	CASSLGQGNEQFF
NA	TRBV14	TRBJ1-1	CASSPTGQRRVAEAFF
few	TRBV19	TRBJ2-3	CASSPTGGLTDTQYF
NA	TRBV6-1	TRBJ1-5	CASKPQGTGDQPQHF
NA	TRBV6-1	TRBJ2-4	CASSEAGRDRGFFLAKNIQYF
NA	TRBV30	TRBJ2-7	CAWSVRRAYNEQYF
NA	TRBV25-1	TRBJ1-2	CASSDSDRVDGYTF
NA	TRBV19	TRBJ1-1	CASSTDRRNTEAFF
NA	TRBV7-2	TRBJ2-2	CASSRTSGRTGELFF
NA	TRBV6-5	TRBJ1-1	CASRLGQGEAFF
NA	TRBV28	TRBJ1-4	CASSLTGGATNEKLFF
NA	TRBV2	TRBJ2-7	CASRAGRGRHEQYF
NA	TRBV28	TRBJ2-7	CASSQPYSGEGPSSYEQYF
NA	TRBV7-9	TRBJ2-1	CASSISGRNSLNEQFF
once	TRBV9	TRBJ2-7	CASSATSGTGYSEQYF
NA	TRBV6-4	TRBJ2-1	CASSDSASGGDMFF
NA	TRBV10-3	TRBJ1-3	CAIRGHQSGNTIYF
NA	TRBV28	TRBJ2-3	CASSLRRDTQYF
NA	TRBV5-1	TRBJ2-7	CASSLSTGGLYEQYF
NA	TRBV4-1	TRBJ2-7	CASSLRDREGDEQYF
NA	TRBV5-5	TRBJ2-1	CASSLVSGNYNEQFF
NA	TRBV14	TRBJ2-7	CASSPGLVFYEQYF
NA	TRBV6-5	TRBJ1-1	CASRTMRGGDTEAFF
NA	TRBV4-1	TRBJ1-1	CASSQTGSTEAFF
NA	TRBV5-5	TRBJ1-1	CASSLAELGVTEAFF
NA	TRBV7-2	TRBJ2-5	CASSFVPSGRAETQYF
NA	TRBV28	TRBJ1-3	CASSPGSAGNTIYF
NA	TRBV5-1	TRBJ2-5	CASSFQTDQETQYF
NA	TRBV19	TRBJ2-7	CATTTPGTGGYEQYF
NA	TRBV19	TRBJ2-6	CASSPGTGTGANVLTF
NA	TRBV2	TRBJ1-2	CASSVIGGLGGYTF
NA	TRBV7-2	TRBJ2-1	CASSSTGGLGNEQFF
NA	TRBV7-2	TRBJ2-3	CASSFYSGADTQYF
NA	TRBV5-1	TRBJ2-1	CASSLEGKPRYNEQFF
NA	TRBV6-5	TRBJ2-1	CASSYLGTESNEQFF
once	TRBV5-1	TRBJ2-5	CASSPGTSQETQYF
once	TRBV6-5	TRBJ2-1	CASNRGLTYNEQFF
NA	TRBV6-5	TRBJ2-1	CASSWATSGGYNEQFF